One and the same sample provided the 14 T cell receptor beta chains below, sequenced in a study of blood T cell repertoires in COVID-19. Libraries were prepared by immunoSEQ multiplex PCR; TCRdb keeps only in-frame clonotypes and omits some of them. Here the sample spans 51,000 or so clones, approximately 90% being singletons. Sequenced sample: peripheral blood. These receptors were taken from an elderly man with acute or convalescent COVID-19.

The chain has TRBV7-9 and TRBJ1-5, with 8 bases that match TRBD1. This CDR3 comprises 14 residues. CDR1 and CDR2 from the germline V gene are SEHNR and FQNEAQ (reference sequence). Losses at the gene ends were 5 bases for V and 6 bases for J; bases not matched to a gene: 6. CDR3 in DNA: TGTGCCAGCAGCGCTTCAGGGGGCGTTCAGCCCCAGCATTTT. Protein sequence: CASSASGGVQPQHF.

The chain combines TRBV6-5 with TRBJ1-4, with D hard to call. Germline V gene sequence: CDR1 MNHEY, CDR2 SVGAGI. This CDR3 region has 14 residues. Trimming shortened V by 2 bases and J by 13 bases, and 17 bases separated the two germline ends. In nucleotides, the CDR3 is TGTGCCAGCAGTTACGCTAGTGGATCGATTCGACTGTTTTTT. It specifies CASSYASGSIRLFF.

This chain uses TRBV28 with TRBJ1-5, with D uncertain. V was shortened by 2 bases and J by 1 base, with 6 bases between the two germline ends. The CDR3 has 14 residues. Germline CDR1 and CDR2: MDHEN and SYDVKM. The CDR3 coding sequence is TGTGCCAGCAGTTTAGGTCAGAGCAATCAGCCCCAGCATTTT. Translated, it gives CASSLGQSNQPQHF.

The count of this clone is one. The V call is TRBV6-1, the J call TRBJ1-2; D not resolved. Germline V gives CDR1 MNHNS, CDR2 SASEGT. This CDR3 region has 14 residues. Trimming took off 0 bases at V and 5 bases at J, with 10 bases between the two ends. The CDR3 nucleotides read TGTGCCAGCAGTGAAGCGGCCCAGATGTATGGCTACACCTTC. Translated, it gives CASSEAAQMYGYTF.

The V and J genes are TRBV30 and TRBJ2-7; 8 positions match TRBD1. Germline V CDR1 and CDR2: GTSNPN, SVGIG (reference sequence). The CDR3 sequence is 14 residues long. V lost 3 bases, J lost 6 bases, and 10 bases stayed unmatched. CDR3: CAWSVQGARSEQYF. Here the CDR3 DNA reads TGTGCCTGGAGCGTCCAGGGGGCTAGGAGCGAGCAGTACTTC.

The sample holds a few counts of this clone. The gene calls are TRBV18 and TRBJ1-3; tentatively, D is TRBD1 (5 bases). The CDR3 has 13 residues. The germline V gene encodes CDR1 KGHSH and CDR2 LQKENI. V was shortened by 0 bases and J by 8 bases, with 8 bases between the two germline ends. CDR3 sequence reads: CASSPPGVDTIYF. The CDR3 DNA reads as TGTGCCAGCTCACCACCAGGGGTTGACACCATATATTTT.

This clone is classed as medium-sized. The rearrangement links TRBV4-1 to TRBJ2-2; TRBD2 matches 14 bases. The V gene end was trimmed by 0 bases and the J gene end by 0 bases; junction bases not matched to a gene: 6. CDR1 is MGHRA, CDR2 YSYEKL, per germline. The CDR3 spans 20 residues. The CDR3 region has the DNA TGCGCCAGCAGCCAAGATCTCGGACTAGCGGGGGGACCGAACACCGGGGAGCTGTTTTTT. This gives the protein CASSQDLGLAGGPNTGELFF.

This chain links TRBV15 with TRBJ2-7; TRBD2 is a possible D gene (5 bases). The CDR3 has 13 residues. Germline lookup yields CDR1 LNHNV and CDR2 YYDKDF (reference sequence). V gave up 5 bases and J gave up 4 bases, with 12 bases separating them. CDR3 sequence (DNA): TGTGCCACCAGCCGCGAGGGTGAGTACGAGCAGTACTTC. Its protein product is CATSREGEYEQYF.

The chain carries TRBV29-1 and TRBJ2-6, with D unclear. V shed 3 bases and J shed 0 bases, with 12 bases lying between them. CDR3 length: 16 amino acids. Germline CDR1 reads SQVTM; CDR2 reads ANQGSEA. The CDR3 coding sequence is TGCAGCGTTGAGACACCCCCTCGCTCTGGGGCCAACGTCCTGACTTTC. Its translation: CSVETPPRSGANVLTF.

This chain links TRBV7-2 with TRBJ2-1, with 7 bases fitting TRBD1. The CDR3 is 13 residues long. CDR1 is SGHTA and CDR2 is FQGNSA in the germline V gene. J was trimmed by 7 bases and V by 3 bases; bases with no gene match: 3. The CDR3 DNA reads TGTGCCAGCAGCTTTGCACAGGGGAATGAGCAGTTCTTC. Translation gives CASSFAQGNEQFF. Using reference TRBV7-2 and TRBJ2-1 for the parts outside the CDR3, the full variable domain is GAGVSQSPSNKVTEKGKDVELRCDPISGHTALYWYRQSLGQGLEFLIYFQGNSAPDKSGLPSDRFSAERTGGSVSTLTIQRTQQEDSAVYLCASSFAQGNEQFFGPGTRLTVL.

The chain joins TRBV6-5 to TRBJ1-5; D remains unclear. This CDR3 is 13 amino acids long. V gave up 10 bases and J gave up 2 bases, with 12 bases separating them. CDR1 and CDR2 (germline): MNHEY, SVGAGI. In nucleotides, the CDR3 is TGTGCCACCCTGTGGGGAGGCAATCAGCCCCAGCATTTT. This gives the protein CATLWGGNQPQHF.

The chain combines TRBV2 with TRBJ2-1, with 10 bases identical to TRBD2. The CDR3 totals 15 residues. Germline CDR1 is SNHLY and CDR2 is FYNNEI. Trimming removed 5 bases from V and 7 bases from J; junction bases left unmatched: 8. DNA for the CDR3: TGTGCCAGCAGTTACAGCGGGGGGGCATCTAATGAGCAGTTCTTC. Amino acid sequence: CASSYSGGASNEQFF.

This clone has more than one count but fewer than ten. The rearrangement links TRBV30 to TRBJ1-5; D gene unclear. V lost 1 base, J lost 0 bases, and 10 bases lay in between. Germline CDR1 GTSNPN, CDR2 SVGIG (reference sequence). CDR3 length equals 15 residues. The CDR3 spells CAWSALRHSNQPQHF. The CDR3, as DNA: TGTGCCTGGAGTGCCCTTAGACATAGCAATCAGCCCCAGCATTTT.

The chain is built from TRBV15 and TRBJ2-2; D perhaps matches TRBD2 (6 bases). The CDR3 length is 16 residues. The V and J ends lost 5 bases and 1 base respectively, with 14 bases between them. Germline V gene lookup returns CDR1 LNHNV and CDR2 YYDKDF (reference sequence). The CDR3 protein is CATSSFRGENTGELFF. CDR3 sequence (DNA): TGTGCCACCAGCTCTTTTCGCGGGGAGAACACCGGGGAGCTGTTTTTT.